The clone carrying this T cell receptor (beta chain) occurred many times. What it binds is not known. The sample originates from a study of T cells in Graves' hyperthyroidism and ophthalmopathy. Study-level results: Model predictions of ophthalmopathy came a median approximately 6.8 months before onset. Ophthalmopathy was told apart from stable hyperthyroidism by a 13 V-J model.

Trimming pared 0 bases from V and 3 bases from J, leaving 8 bases between. The CDR3 contains 15 residues. From germline, CDR1 is SGHAT and CDR2 FQNNGV. Template material for amplifying TCR beta CDR3 regions consisted of RNA transcripts. TCR CDR3 underwent first-round RT-PCR with the HTBI primer set. TCRdb analysed the multiplex PCR reads with MiXCR anew, one entry per CDR3 protein. This table holds around 400,000 distinct CDR3 sequences, 25% found once. No ophthalmopathy progression within 18 months constituted stable Graves' hyperthyroidism. The receptor was derived from a man aged 45-65 years with Graves' hyperthyroidism. The specimen sequenced was blood. The chain uses TRBV11-2 and TRBJ2-2; tentatively, D is TRBD2 (5 bases). This CDR3 reads CASSLDVGDTGELFF. Written as DNA, the CDR3 is TGTGCCAGCAGCTTAGACGTGGGAGACACCGGGGAGCTGTTTTTT.